Below are 26 T cell receptor beta chains sequenced from a single sample in a study of T cell repertoires in cytomegalovirus infection. TCRdb reprocessed the reads with MiXCR, giving one entry per CDR3 protein. The sample lists around 740,000 distinct CDR3 sequences, about a third occurring once. Input material: PBMCs. These receptors originate from a human donor in good health (CMV status not recorded). Some clones in this sample may be carry-over from other donors' samples.

The chain recombines TRBV7-3 with TRBJ1-2; tentative D call: TRBD1 (5 bases). This CDR3 is 16 amino acids long. Germline V lookup: CDR1 SGHTA, CDR2 FQGTGA. The ends were cut back, 2 bases at V and 7 bases at J, with 20 bases in the middle. The CDR3 nucleotides read TGTGCCAGCAGCTTACGGGGGTCTGATAGTATCGGTGGCTACACCTTC. This sequence encodes CASSLRGSDSIGGYTF.

Regarding this clonotype: A read error may explain this, as a much larger clone is one base away. The chain uses TRBV7-2 and TRBJ2-7, with D tentatively TRBD2 (5 bases). V dropped 5 bases and J dropped 4 bases, with 21 bases sitting between them. The CDR3 has 16 amino acids. Germline assignment: CDR1 SGHTA and CDR2 FQGNSA. The CDR3 DNA is TGTGCCAGCAGCCCAGTCGCCCGGGGTCCCCGTTACGAGCAGTACTTC. Translating it yields CASSPVARGPRYEQYF.

The rearrangement links TRBV7-9 to TRBJ2-1; D tentatively fits TRBD1 or TRBD2 (5 bases each). The CDR3 extends over 15 amino acids. Germline V gene lookup returns CDR1 SEHNR and CDR2 FQNEAQ (reference sequence). Trimming left V 2 bases short and J 8 bases short, with 16 bases between. Written as DNA, the CDR3 is TGTGCCAGCAGCTTACCGAAAAGGGGAGTTCATGAGCAGTTCTTC. It translates to CASSLPKRGVHEQFF.

In its sample, this clonotype was seen many times. The chain is built from TRBV19 and TRBJ2-1; unclear D gene. Germline V gene data show CDR1 as LNHDA and CDR2 as SQIVND (reference sequence). This CDR3 comprises 16 residues. V was trimmed by 6 bases and J by 0 bases, leaving 15 bases between them. CDR3 sequence (DNA): TGTGCCAGTAGCCCGAGCTACAGCGCCTCCTACAATGAGCAGTTCTTC. Encoded protein: CASSPSYSASYNEQFF. The full variable domain, its missing parts supplied by reference TRBV19 and TRBJ2-1, is DGGITQSPKYLFRKEGQNVTLSCEQNLNHDAMYWYRQDPGQGLRLIYYSQIVNDFQKGDIAEGYSVSREKKESFPLTVTSAQKNPTAFYLCASSPSYSASYNEQFFGPGTRLTVL.

This clonotype was found a few times. The V and J genes are TRBV12-3 or TRBV12-4 and TRBJ1-2; no firm D call. There are 13 residues in the CDR3. V dropped 3 bases and J dropped 7 bases, with 12 bases sitting between them. CDR3 region: CASSFKGASGYTF. The CDR3 nucleotides are TGTGCCAGCAGTTTTAAAGGAGCCTCTGGCTACACCTTC.

The chain joins TRBV6-5 to TRBJ2-5; D is undetermined. With 0 bases removed from V and 2 bases from J, the gap between germline ends came to 4 bases. From germline, CDR1 is MNHEY and CDR2 SVGAGI. The CDR3 covers 13 residues. The CDR3 DNA reads as TGTGCCAGCAGTTACTCGGGACAAGAGACCCAGTACTTC. Translating gives CASSYSGQETQYF.

This clonotype was observed a few times. This chain connects TRBV4-1 to TRBJ1-6; unclear D gene. Trimming removed 1 base from V and 7 bases from J, with 5 bases in between. The V gene's germline CDR1 is MGHRA and CDR2 YSYEKL. This CDR3 region has 13 residues. The CDR3 DNA is TGCGCCAGCAGCCAAGTGGAAAATTCACCCCTCCACTTT. Its translation: CASSQVENSPLHF.

This chain connects TRBV15 to TRBJ1-5; tentative D call: TRBD1 (5 bases). V was pared by 0 bases and J by 7 bases, with 13 bases between. Germline V gives CDR1 LNHNV, CDR2 YYDKDF (reference sequence). The CDR3 is 15 residues long. The CDR3 bases are TGTGCCACCAGCAGAGATGCCGGGGCTGGCCAGCCCCAGCATTTT. This codes for CATSRDAGAGQPQHF.

The chain joins TRBV12-5 to TRBJ2-1; D call uncertain. The CDR3 is 11 residues long. Germline CDR1 is LGHNT and CDR2 is FRNRAP. Trimming took off 3 bases at V and 7 bases at J, with 4 bases between the two ends. CDR3 coding DNA: TGTGCTAGTGGTTTCGGGAATGAGCAGTTCTTC. It encodes CASGFGNEQFF.

This clonotype showed up many times. The CDR3 DNA is TGTGCCAGCAGCGGCAGGGTGGGGCAAGAGACCCAGTACTTC. Its protein product is CASSGRVGQETQYF. This chain joins TRBV7-8 and TRBJ2-5, with D possibly being TRBD1 (5 bases). V lost 5 bases and J lost 2, with 12 bases in between. The length of the CDR3 is 14 residues. The germline V gene encodes CDR1 SGHVS and CDR2 FQNEAQ. Full variable domain (missing parts from reference TRBV7-8 and TRBJ2-5): GAGVSQSPRYKVAKRGQDVALRCDPISGHVSLFWYQQALGQGPEFLTYFQNEAQLDKSGLPSDRFFAERPEGSVSTLKIQRTQQEDSAVYLCASSGRVGQETQYFGPGTRLLVL.

The V call is TRBV29-1, the J call TRBJ1-2; no clear D. V lost 6 bases and J lost 4, with 12 bases in between. Germline CDR1 SQVTM, CDR2 ANQGSEA. The CDR3 runs 12 residues. The CDR3 DNA sequence: TGCAGCGTCGGTGACGTACCCTATGGCTACACCTTC. It specifies CSVGDVPYGYTF. Full variable domain (outside the CDR3, taken from reference TRBV29-1 and TRBJ1-2): SAVISQKPSRDICQRGTSLTIQCQVDSQVTMMFWYRQQPGQSLTLIATANQGSEATYESGFVIDKFPISRPNLTFSTLTVSNMSPEDSSIYLCSVGDVPYGYTFGSGTRLTVV.

This chain connects TRBV19 to TRBJ1-3, with D possibly TRBD1 on 5 matching bases. V lost 7 bases and J lost 8, with 21 bases in between. Germline CDR1 and CDR2: LNHDA and SQIVND (reference sequence). This CDR3 contains 15 residues. Written as DNA, the CDR3 is TGTGCCAGTACAACCCAGGGAGGGCCTGTGGACACCATATATTTT. It is translated as CASTTQGGPVDTIYF.

The chain links TRBV29-1 to TRBJ2-2; the D is unclear. The CDR3 contains 14 residues. The germline CDR1 and CDR2 sequences are SQVTM and ANQGSEA. Trimming cost V 1 base and J 2 bases, with 8 bases left between them. In nucleotides, the CDR3 is TGCAGCGTTGAAGCCGGGTTTAACACCGGGGAGCTGTTTTTT. Its translation is CSVEAGFNTGELFF.

This clonotype appeared a few times. V usage is TRBV7-9 and J usage is TRBJ2-5; TRBD2 is a possible D gene (6 bases). The germline V and J ends were trimmed by 5 bases and 0 bases, with 16 bases remaining between them. From germline, CDR1 is SEHNR and CDR2 FQNEAQ (reference sequence). The CDR3 runs to 16 residues. The CDR3 bases are TGTGCCAGCAGCCCCCGGCGGGATAAGTACCAAGAGACCCAGTACTTC. Translated, it gives CASSPRRDKYQETQYF.

The rearrangement joins TRBV6-6 to TRBJ1-4; D ambiguous. The germline V gene has CDR1 MNHNY and CDR2 SVGAGI (reference sequence). CDR3 length equals 14 residues. V lost 6 bases and J 2 bases, leaving 10 bases between the germline ends. The CDR3 DNA is TGTGCCAGCAGGTGGACCGGGACTAATGAAAAACTGTTTTTT. Amino acid sequence: CASRWTGTNEKLFF.

The chain uses TRBV6-1 and TRBJ1-6, with 10 bases that match TRBD1. The V gene's germline CDR1 is MNHNS and CDR2 SASEGT. This CDR3 spans 13 amino acids. J gave up 11 bases and V 10 bases, and 8 bases lay outside the gene matches. The CDR3 here is CANQGTGDAPLHF. In DNA, the CDR3 is TGTGCCAACCAAGGGACAGGGGATGCACCCCTCCACTTT.

The chain employs TRBV19 and TRBJ2-7, with 11 positions matching TRBD2. The CDR3 totals 14 residues. Trimming took 5 bases from V and 2 from J; bases not matched to a gene: 2. CDR1 LNHDA and CDR2 SQIVND come from the germline V gene (reference sequence). CDR3 nucleotides: TGTGCCAGTAGTGCGACTAGCGGGGCCTACGAGCAGTACTTC. This translates into CASSATSGAYEQYF. Variable domain in full (rest from reference TRBV19 and TRBJ2-7): DGGITQSPKYLFRKEGQNVTLSCEQNLNHDAMYWYRQDPGQGLRLIYYSQIVNDFQKGDIAEGYSVSREKKESFPLTVTSAQKNPTAFYLCASSATSGAYEQYFGPGTRLTVT.

In its sample, this clonotype was seen many times. The chain carries TRBV7-8 and TRBJ2-1, with D possibly being TRBD1 (6 bases). The CDR3 spans 19 residues. Germline CDR1 SGHVS, CDR2 FQNEAQ. V was pared by 6 bases and J by 10 bases, with 34 bases between. CDR3 protein: CASSQQGTLAVLGRSEQFF. The CDR3 bases are TGTGCCAGCAGTCAACAGGGTACCCTCGCGGTTCTAGGCCGATCCGAGCAGTTCTTC.

The gene calls are TRBV4-1 and TRBJ2-2; 8 nucleotides agree with TRBD1. Germline assignment: CDR1 MGHRA and CDR2 YSYEKL. This CDR3 spans 18 amino acids. V lost 4 bases to trimming and J lost 7 bases; unmatched junction nucleotides: 17. The CDR3 spells CASSLLPGGARTGGELFF. The DNA for the CDR3 is TGCGCCAGCAGCCTTCTCCCAGGGGGCGCGAGGACAGGCGGGGAGCTGTTTTTT.

Only a few counts were recorded for this clonotype. The rearrangement links TRBV2 to TRBJ2-7; D is perhaps TRBD1 (6 bases). V was cut by 6 bases and J by 6 bases, with 12 bases left in between. In germline, CDR1 is SNHLY, CDR2 FYNNEI. The CDR3 runs 12 residues. The CDR3 sequence: CASRRTGFEQYF. The CDR3 coding sequence is TGTGCCAGCAGAAGAACAGGGTTCGAGCAGTACTTC.

This CDR3 reads CASNRQGMGQETQYF. CDR3 nucleotides: TGTGCCAGCAATAGACAGGGGATGGGGCAAGAGACCCAGTACTTC. The chain couples TRBV28 to TRBJ2-5; 8 bases are a match to TRBD1. Germline loops: CDR1 MDHEN, CDR2 SYDVKM. The CDR3 covers 15 residues. V gave up 7 bases and J gave up 2 bases; unmatched junction bases: 9.

This clonotype was detected many times. The CDR3 region has the DNA TGCGCCAGCAGCTTGGCGGGGGACACTGAAGCTTTCTTT. This codes for CASSLAGDTEAFF. The V gene is TRBV5-1, the J gene TRBJ1-1; weak D call: TRBD1 (5 bases). From germline, CDR1 is SGHRS and CDR2 YFSETQ. Trimming cost V 0 bases and J 3 bases, with 6 bases left between them. There are 13 residues in the CDR3.

This clonotype was recorded at least ten times. The junction departs from germline at one end; a sequencing error may be responsible. V gene TRBV12-3 or TRBV12-4 combines with J gene TRBJ2-7; D is undetermined. CDR3 length: 14 amino acids. CDR3 nucleotide sequence: TGTGCCAGCAGCTTAGCCGGACCGACCTACGAGCAGTACTTC. This sequence encodes CASSLAGPTYEQYF.

The chain carries TRBV7-2 and TRBJ2-3, with 8 positions matching TRBD1. Trimming cost V 5 bases and J 2 bases; bases outside gene matches: 12. The CDR3 length is 17 residues. The germline V gene has CDR1 SGHTA and CDR2 FQGNSA. The CDR3 region is CASSRRERQGPTDTQYF. The CDR3 coding sequence is TGTGCCAGCAGCCGAAGGGAGAGACAGGGGCCCACAGATACGCAGTATTTT.

The chain couples TRBV7-2 to TRBJ2-1; 13 bases are shared with TRBD2. The CDR3 is made up of 16 amino acids. CDR1 and CDR2 (germline): SGHTA, FQGNSA. After removal of 0 bases from V and 8 bases from J, the junction contained 4 bases not matched to a gene. CDR3 DNA sequence: TGTGCCAGCAGCTTAGCACTAGCGGGAGGGAGTGATGAGCAGTTCTTC. Its protein is CASSLALAGGSDEQFF.

Details on this clonotype: The junction and the germline gene differ at one end; a read error may be behind it. The chain is built from TRBV7-8 and TRBJ2-7, with TRBD1 as a possible D gene (5 bases). CDR3 length equals 18 residues. Germline V gene data show CDR1 as SGHVS and CDR2 as FQNEAQ. CDR3 amino acids: CASSSIELKGKGTYEQYF. The DNA of the CDR3 is TGTGCAAGCAGCTCGATAGAGCTTAAAGGGAAGGGGACCTACGAGCAGTACTTC. The variable domain in full, completed from reference TRBV7-8 and TRBJ2-7, reads GAGVSQSPRYKVAKRGQDVALRCDPISGHVSLFWYQQALGQGPEFLTYFQNEAQLDKSGLPSDRFFAERPEGSVSTLKIQRTQQEDSAVYLCASSSIELKGKGTYEQYFGPGTRLTVT.